Listed here are 7 T cell receptor beta chains from one sample, sequenced in a study of ipilimumab plus nivolumab after autologous stem cell transplantation (dated by TCRdb to 2020 to 2022). Library prep was done by the immunoSEQ multiplex PCR assay. Not all clones reach the TCRdb copy of this immuneACCESS table, which keeps in-frame sequences only. Checked studies attribute under half of the gap to unresolved V genes and leave the rest unexplained. The sample table holds 15,000 to 20,000 clones, of which about 86% were seen once. Approximately 22% of the sample is in the top ten clones. The specimen comprised PBMCs, sampled in a trial of ipilimumab plus nivolumab as post-transplant consolidation. The receptor set was obtained from a male donor with diffuse large B-cell lymphoma.

The chain carries TRBV6-5 and TRBJ2-7; D gene ambiguous. Trimming stripped 3 bases from V and 0 bases from J, with 9 bases between. Germline lookup yields CDR1 MNHEY and CDR2 SVGAGI. This CDR3 region has 14 residues. The CDR3: CASSYDRRSYEQYF. CDR3 DNA: TGTGCCAGCAGTTATGACCGCCGCTCCTACGAGCAGTACTTC.

CDR3 loop: CASSRTDGYEKLFF. The CDR3 bases are TGTGCCAGTAGTAGGACAGACGGATATGAAAAACTGTTTTTT. The rearrangement joins TRBV19 to TRBJ1-4; TRBD1 might be the D (6 bases). V was pared by 4 bases and J by 6 bases, with 12 bases between. Per the germline V gene, CDR1 is LNHDA and CDR2 is SQIVND (reference sequence). CDR3 length: 14 residues.

The chain joins TRBV7-3 to TRBJ1-1, with TRBD1 matching over 7 bases. The CDR3 length is 14 residues. Germline CDR1 SGHTA, CDR2 FQGTGA. V shed 4 bases and J 0 bases; nucleotides not matched to a gene: 2. The CDR3 nucleotides read TGTGCCAGCAGCTCGGACAGGCTGAACACTGAAGCTTTCTTT. Translated: CASSSDRLNTEAFF.

This clone was detected a few times. The chain recombines TRBV9 with TRBJ1-1; D perhaps matches TRBD1 (5 bases). V dropped 7 bases and J dropped 4 bases, with 17 bases sitting between them. The V gene's germline CDR1 is SGDLS and CDR2 YYNGEE. The length of the CDR3 is 14 residues. CDR3 bases: TGTGCCAGCGACGGGGGGGAAAAAAGCACTGAAGCTTTCTTT. The encoded protein is CASDGGEKSTEAFF. The whole variable domain, filled in from reference TRBV9 and TRBJ1-1, reads DSGVTQTPKHLITATGQRVTLRCSPRSGDLSVYWYQQSLDQGLQFLIQYYNGEERAKGNILERFSAQQFPDLHSELNLSSLELGDSALYFCASDGGEKSTEAFFGQGTRLTVV.

J is TRBJ2-2 and V is TRBV18, with unresolved D. Trimming took 4 bases from V and 2 from J, leaving 5 bases between them. The germline gives CDR1 KGHSH, CDR2 LQKENI. This CDR3 contains 13 residues. CDR3 in amino acids: CASSRINTGELFF. The CDR3 nucleotides are TGTGCCAGCTCACGGATTAACACCGGGGAGCTGTTTTTT.

A few counts support this clone. CDR3 coding DNA: TGTGCCAGCAGTGAAGAGTCGACAGGGAAAGGTCAGCCCCAGCATTTT. Residues: CASSEESTGKGQPQHF. The J gene is TRBJ1-5, the V gene TRBV2; TRBD1 aligns across 7 bases. CDR1 is SNHLY, CDR2 FYNNEI, per germline. CDR3 length equals 16 residues. Trimming cost V 1 base and J 6 bases; bases outside gene matches: 9.

This clone was counted a single time. The V gene is TRBV5-1, the J gene TRBJ2-5; possible D gene TRBD1, 6 bases. The length of the CDR3 is 12 residues. The V gene lost 7 bases and the J gene lost 4 bases, with 11 bases spanning the gap. CDR1 SGHRS and CDR2 YFSETQ come from the germline V gene. The CDR3 protein is CASGWGRETQYF. CDR3 coding DNA: TGCGCCAGCGGATGGGGGCGAGAGACCCAGTACTTC.